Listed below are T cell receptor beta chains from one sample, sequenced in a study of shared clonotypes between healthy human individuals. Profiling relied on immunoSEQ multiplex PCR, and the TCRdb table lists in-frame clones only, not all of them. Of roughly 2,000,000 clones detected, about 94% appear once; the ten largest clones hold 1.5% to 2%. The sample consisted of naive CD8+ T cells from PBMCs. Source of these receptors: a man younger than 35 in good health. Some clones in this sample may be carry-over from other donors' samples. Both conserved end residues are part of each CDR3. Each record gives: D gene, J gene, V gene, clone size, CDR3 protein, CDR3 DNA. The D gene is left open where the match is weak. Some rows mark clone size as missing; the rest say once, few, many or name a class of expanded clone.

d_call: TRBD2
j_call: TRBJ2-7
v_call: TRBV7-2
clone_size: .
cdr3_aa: CASSPGTLSGSPYEQYF
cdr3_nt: TGTGCCAGCAGCCCCGGGACCCTAAGCGGGAGCCCCTACGAGCAGTACTTC

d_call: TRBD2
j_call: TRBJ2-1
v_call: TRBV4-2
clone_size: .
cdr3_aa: CASSQDAGDPYNEQFF
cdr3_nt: TGTGCCAGCAGCCAAGATGCGGGGGACCCCTACAATGAGCAGTTCTTC

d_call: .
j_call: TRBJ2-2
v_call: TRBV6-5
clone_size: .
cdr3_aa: CASSYSITGELFF
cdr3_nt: TGTGCCAGCAGTTACTCGATAACTGGGGAGCTGTTTTTT

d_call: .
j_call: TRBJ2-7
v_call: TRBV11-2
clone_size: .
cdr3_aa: CASSLAGASYEQYF
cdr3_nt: TGTGCCAGCAGCTTAGCGGGAGCCTCCTACGAGCAGTACTTC

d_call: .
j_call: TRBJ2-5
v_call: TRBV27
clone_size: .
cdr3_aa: CASSPSRLGELQETQYF
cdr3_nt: TGTGCCAGCAGTCCTTCGCGGTTGGGGGAACTACAAGAGACCCAGTACTTC

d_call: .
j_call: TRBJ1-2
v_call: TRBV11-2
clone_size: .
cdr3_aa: CASTWGGLNYGYTF
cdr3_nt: TGTGCCAGCACCTGGGGGGGCCTTAACTATGGCTACACCTTC

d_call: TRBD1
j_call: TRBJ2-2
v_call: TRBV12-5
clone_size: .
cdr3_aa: CASGLTGQGTGELFF
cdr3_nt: TGTGCTAGTGGTTTGACGGGACAGGGAACCGGGGAGCTGTTTTTT

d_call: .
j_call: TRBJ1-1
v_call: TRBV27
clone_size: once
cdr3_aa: CASSLGASNTEAFF
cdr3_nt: TGTGCCAGCAGTTTAGGCGCCTCGAACACTGAAGCTTTCTTT

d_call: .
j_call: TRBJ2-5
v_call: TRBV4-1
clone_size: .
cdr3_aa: CASSHPRDGSAQYF
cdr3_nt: TGCGCCAGCAGCCACCCCCGGGACGGGAGCGCCCAGTACTTC

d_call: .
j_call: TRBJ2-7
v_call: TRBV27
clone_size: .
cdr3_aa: CARGGQVPYEQYF
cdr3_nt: TGTGCCAGGGGAGGACAGGTTCCCTACGAGCAGTACTTC

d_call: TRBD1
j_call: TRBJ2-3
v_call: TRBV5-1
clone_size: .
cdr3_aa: CASSLLGTGDLVDTQYF
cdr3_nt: TGCGCCAGCAGCTTGTTAGGGACAGGGGATCTCGTAGATACGCAGTATTTT

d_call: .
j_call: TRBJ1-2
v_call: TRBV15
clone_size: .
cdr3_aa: CATSRVQADYGYTF
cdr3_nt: TGTGCCACCAGCAGAGTGCAGGCCGACTATGGCTACACCTTC

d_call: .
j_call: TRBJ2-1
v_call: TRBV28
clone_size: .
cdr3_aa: CASSPFGVVAPYNEQFF
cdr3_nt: TGTGCCAGCAGTCCATTCGGGGTGGTAGCCCCCTACAATGAGCAGTTCTTC

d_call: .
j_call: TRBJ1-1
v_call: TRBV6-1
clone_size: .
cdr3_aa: CASSEFPGTMVTEAFF
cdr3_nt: TGTGCCAGCAGTGAATTCCCCGGGACAATGGTCACTGAAGCTTTCTTT

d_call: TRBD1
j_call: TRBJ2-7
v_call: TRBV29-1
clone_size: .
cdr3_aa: CSVLDRGEQYF
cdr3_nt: TGCAGCGTCCTTGACAGGGGCGAGCAGTACTTC

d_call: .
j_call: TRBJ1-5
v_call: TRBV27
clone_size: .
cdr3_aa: CASSLTWGSNQPQHF
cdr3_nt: TGTGCCAGCAGCCTGACCTGGGGGAGCAATCAGCCCCAGCATTTT

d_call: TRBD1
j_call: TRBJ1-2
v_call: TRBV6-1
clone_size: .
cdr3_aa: CASSPSGTGGDGYTF
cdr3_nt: TGTGCCAGCAGTCCTAGTGGGACAGGGGGCGATGGCTACACCTTC

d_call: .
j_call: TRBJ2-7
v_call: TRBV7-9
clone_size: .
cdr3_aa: CASSFYDTYEQYF
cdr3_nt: TGTGCCAGCAGCTTCTATGACACTTACGAGCAGTACTTC

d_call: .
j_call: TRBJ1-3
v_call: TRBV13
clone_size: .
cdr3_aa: CASSLAQDSHLSGNTIYF
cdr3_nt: TGTGCCAGCAGCTTAGCCCAAGATAGCCACCTCTCTGGAAACACCATATATTTT

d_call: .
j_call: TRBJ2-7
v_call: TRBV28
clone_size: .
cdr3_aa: CASSIGRSSYEQYF
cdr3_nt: TGTGCCAGCAGTATAGGAAGAAGCTCCTACGAGCAGTACTTC

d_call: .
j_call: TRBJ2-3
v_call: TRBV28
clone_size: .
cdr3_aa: CASSPQTRADTQYF
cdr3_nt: TGTGCCAGCAGTCCTCAGACCCGAGCAGATACGCAGTATTTT

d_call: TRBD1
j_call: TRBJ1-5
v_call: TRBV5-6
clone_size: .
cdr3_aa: CASSPGGHQPQHF
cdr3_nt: TGTGCCAGCAGCCCAGGGGGCCATCAGCCCCAGCATTTT

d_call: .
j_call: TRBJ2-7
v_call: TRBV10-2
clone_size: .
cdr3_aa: CASSGWGEVHEQYF
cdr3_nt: TGCGCCAGCAGTGGTTGGGGGGAGGTCCACGAGCAGTACTTC

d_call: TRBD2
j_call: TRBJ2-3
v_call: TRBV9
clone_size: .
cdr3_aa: CASSVALAGADTQYF
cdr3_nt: TGTGCCAGCAGCGTAGCTCTAGCGGGAGCAGATACGCAGTATTTT

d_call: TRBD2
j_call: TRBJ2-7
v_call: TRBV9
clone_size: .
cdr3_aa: CASSGRLAGNNGDEQYF
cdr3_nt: TGTGCCAGCAGCGGCCGACTAGCGGGAAACAATGGGGACGAGCAGTACTTC

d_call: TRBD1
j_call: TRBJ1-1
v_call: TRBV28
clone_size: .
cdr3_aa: CASRGTGASWDTEAFF
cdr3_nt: TGTGCCAGCAGAGGGACAGGGGCGTCCTGGGACACTGAAGCTTTCTTT

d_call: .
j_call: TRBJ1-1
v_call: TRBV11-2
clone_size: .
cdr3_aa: CASSLLRGAEAFF
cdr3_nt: TGTGCCAGCAGCTTATTAAGAGGGGCCGAAGCTTTCTTT

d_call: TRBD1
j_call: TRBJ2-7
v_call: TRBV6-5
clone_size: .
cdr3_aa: CASSLQGVSYEQYF
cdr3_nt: TGTGCCAGCAGCTTACAGGGGGTCTCCTACGAGCAGTACTTC

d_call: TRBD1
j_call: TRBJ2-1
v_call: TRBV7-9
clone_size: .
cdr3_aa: CASSFRGQGEQFF
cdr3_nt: TGTGCCAGCAGCTTCAGGGGGCAGGGAGAGCAGTTCTTC

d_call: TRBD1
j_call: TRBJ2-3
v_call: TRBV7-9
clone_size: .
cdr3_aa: CASSPIQQGATQYF
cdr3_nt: TGTGCCAGCAGCCCGATCCAACAGGGGGCTACGCAGTATTTT

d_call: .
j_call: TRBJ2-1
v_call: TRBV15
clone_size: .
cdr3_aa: CATSRDRGLLQNEQFF
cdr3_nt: TGTGCCACCAGCAGAGATCGGGGGCTACTACAGAATGAGCAGTTCTTC

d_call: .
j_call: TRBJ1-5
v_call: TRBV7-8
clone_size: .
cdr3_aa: CASSLNTQAFNQPQHF
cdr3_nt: TGTGCCAGCAGCTTGAACACACAGGCCTTTAATCAGCCCCAGCATTTT

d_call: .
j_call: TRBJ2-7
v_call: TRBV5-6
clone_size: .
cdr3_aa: CASSLGAGFYEQYF
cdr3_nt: TGTGCCAGCAGCTTGGGGGCTGGGTTCTACGAGCAGTACTTC

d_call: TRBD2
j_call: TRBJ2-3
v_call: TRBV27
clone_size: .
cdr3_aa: CASRPLAGGKDTQYF
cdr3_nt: TGTGCCAGCAGGCCCTTAGCGGGAGGAAAAGATACGCAGTATTTT

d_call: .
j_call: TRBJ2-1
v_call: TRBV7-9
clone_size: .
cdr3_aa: CASSLPRGSGNEQFF
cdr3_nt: TGTGCCAGCAGCCTTCCCCGGGGGTCGGGGAATGAGCAGTTCTTC

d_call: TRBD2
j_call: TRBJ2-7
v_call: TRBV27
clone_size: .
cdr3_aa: CASSSPLTSGGSYEQYF
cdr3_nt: TGTGCCAGCAGTTCACCCCTAACTAGCGGGGGATCCTACGAGCAGTACTTC

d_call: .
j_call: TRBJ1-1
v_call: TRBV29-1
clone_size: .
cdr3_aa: CSVLGGSNTEAFF
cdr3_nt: TGCAGCGTTCTGGGTGGCTCGAACACTGAAGCTTTCTTT

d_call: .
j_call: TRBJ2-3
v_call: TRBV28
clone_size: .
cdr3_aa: CASSPGLFTDTQYF
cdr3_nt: TGTGCCAGCAGTCCTGGACTATTCACAGATACGCAGTATTTT

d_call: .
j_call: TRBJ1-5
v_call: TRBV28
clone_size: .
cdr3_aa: CASSFFGNQPQHF
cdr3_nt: TGTGCCAGCAGTTTCTTCGGCAATCAGCCCCAGCATTTT

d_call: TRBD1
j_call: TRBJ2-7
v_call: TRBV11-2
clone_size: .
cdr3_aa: CASSLELGTANYEQYF
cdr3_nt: TGTGCCAGCAGCTTAGAGCTCGGGACAGCTAACTACGAGCAGTACTTC

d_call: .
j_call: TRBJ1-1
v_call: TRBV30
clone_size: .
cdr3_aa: CAWRPLKNTEAFF
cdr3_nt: TGTGCCTGGAGGCCCCTGAAGAACACTGAAGCTTTCTTT

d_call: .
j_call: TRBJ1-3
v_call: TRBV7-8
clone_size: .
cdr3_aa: CASSLIRGSYSGNTIYF
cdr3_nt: TGTGCCAGCAGCTTAATTCGGGGCAGCTACTCTGGAAACACCATATATTTT

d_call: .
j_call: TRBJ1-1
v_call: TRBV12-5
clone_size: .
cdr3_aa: CASGLSWGATKLEGTEAFF
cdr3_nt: TGTGCTAGTGGTTTGTCTTGGGGGGCTACCAAGTTAGAAGGCACTGAAGCTTTCTTT

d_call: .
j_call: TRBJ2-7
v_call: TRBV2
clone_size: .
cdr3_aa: CASSKDGYEQYF
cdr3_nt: TGTGCCAGCAGTAAGGACGGATACGAGCAGTACTTC

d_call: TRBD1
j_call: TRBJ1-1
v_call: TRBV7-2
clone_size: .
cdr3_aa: CASSFRTPRGPEAFF
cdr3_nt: TGTGCCAGCAGCTTCCGGACCCCCAGGGGGCCTGAAGCTTTCTTT

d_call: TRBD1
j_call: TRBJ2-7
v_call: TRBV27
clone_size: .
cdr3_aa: CASSSTGSYYEQYF
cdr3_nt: TGTGCCAGCAGTTCGACAGGGTCCTACTACGAGCAGTACTTC

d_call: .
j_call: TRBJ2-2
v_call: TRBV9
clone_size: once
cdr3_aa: CASSGRFLDTGELFF
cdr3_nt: TGTGCCAGCAGTGGCAGGTTTTTGGACACCGGGGAGCTGTTTTTT

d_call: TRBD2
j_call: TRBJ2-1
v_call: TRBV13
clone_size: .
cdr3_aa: CASSSRLAGGPGYNEQFF
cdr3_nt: TGTGCCAGCAGCTCTCGACTAGCGGGAGGGCCGGGGTACAATGAGCAGTTCTTC

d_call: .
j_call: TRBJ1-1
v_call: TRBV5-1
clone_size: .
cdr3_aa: CASSLATGRTEAFF
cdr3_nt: TGCGCCAGCAGCTTGGCCACGGGGCGCACTGAAGCTTTCTTT

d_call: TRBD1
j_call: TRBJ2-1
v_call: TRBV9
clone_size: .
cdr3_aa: CASSENPGQGAVGEQFF
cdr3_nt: TGTGCCAGCAGCGAGAACCCGGGACAGGGGGCGGTGGGTGAGCAGTTCTTC

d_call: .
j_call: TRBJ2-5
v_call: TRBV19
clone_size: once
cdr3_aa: CASSHRVTVTQETQYF
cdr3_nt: TGTGCCAGTAGTCATCGTGTCACAGTGACCCAAGAGACCCAGTACTTC

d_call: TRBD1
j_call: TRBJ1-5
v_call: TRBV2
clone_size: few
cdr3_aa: CASSGETGPYSNQPQHF
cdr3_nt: TGTGCCAGCAGTGGAGAGACAGGGCCCTATAGCAATCAGCCCCAGCATTTT